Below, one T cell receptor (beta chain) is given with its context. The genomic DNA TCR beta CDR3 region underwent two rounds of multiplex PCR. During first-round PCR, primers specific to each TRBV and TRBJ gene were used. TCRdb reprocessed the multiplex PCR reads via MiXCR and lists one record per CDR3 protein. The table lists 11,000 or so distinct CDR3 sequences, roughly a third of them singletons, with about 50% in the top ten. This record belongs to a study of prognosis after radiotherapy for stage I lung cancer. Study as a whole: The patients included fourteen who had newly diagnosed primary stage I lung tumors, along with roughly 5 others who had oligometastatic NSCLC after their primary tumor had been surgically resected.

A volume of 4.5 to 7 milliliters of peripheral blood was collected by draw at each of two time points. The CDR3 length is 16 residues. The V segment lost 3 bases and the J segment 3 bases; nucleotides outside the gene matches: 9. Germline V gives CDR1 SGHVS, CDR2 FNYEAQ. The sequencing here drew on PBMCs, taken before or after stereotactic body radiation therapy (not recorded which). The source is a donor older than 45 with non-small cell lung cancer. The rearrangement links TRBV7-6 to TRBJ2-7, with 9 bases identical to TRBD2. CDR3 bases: TGTGCCAGCAGCTTCCTCGGGACTAGCCGCGTCTACGAGCAGTACTTC. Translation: CASSFLGTSRVYEQYF.